The 15 T cell receptor beta chains presented below share a single source sample, sequenced in a study of blood T cells in healthy people across ages. With a J-beta primer mix and a sample-barcoded 5' primer, a second PCR ran roughly 7 to 11 cycles. TCRdb processed the 5' RACE reads anew with MiXCR; each CDR3 protein has one entry. The sample has roughly 650,000 distinct CDR3 sequences; about 30% are singletons. The sequencing sample was made of blood. All receptors derive from a woman over 75 in good health.

As regards this clonotype: A much larger clone sits a single nucleotide away, making a read error possible. V is TRBV6-5 and J is TRBJ2-1, with 12 nucleotides matching TRBD1. Unmatched junction bases numbered 5, after V lost 1 base and J lost 7 bases. The CDR3 loop spans 16 amino acids. Germline V lookup: CDR1 MNHEY, CDR2 SVGAGI. The CDR3 loop is CASSYLSGQGANEQFF. CDR3 DNA sequence: TGTGCCAGCAGTTACTTATCGGGACAGGGGGCTAATGAGCAGTTCTTC.

The chain recombines TRBV20-1 with TRBJ2-7; D possibly matches TRBD1 or TRBD2 (5 bases each). The DNA end lines up better with TRBJ2-5; the J call may be wrong. Germline V gene data show CDR1 as DFQATT and CDR2 as SNEGSKA (reference sequence). The CDR3 loop spans 13 amino acids. CDR3 in amino acids: CSPQLVGEETQYF. In DNA, the CDR3 is TGCAGTCCCCAGCTAGTGGGGGAAGAGACCCAGTACTTC.

This clonotype has a single count. The CDR3 DNA reads TGTGCCTGGACCAAGGGGGGGACCTCCTACGAGCAGTACTTC. This translates into CAWTKGGTSYEQYF. The genes are TRBV30 and TRBJ2-7; TRBD2 might be the D (7 bases). The CDR3 has 14 amino acids. V lost 4 bases and J 0 bases, leaving 13 bases between the germline ends. Per germline, CDR1 GTSNPN and CDR2 SVGIG (reference sequence).

As for this clonotype: This clone may be a read error of a much larger clone one base away. The chain employs TRBV6-6 and TRBJ1-2, with 7 bases identical to TRBD1. V gave up 6 bases and J gave up 4 bases; unmatched junction bases: 5. CDR1 MNHNY and CDR2 SVGAGI come from the germline V gene (reference sequence). The CDR3 totals 13 residues. The CDR3 DNA follows: TGTGCCAGCAGGCGGACAGGACGCTATGGCTACACCTTC. Translating it yields CASRRTGRYGYTF.

In nucleotides, the CDR3 is TGTGCCATCAGGGACCCGGGGCAGGGAGCTGAAGCTTTCTTT. Protein product: CAIRDPGQGAEAFF. The chain has TRBV10-3 and TRBJ1-1; D is possibly TRBD1 (5 bases). V shed 6 bases and J shed 6 bases, with 17 bases lying between them. Germline V gene lookup returns CDR1 ENHRY and CDR2 SYGVKD. The CDR3 runs to 14 residues.

This clonotype was detected only a few times. This chain joins TRBV12-3 or TRBV12-4 and TRBJ2-1; unclear D gene. V lost 6 bases, J lost 8 bases, and 14 bases lay in between. CDR3 size: 13 residues. The CDR3 coding sequence is TGTGCCAGCAGGTGGGCCCGTAAGGATGAGCAGTTCTTC. Translation gives CASRWARKDEQFF.

The chain carries TRBV15 and TRBJ2-7; a possible D gene is TRBD1 (5 bases). Looked up from germline, CDR1 is LNHNV and CDR2 is YYDKDF (reference sequence). This CDR3 is built from 13 residues. V lost 1 base to trimming and J lost 3 bases, with 7 bases between them. CDR3 amino acids: CATSRGTGYEQYF. In nucleotides, the CDR3 is TGTGCCACCAGCAGAGGAACAGGCTACGAGCAGTACTTC.

A note on this clonotype: Without the conserved terminal phenylalanine or tryptophan, this CDR3 likely stems from a read error. V usage is TRBV27 and J usage is TRBJ2-2, with D unclear. Deletions cut 3 bases from V and 4 bases from J, with 3 bases between. The germline V gene has CDR1 MNHEY and CDR2 SMNVEV (reference sequence). This CDR3 region has 12 residues. The CDR3 DNA sequence: TGTGCCAGCAGTTTTAGCACCGGGGAGCTGTTTTGT. This gives the protein CASSFSTGELFC.

Comments on this clonotype: This may stem from a read error, because a much larger clone lies one nucleotide away. The chain has TRBV7-2 and TRBJ1-5; D uncertain. This CDR3 has 14 amino acids. The germline gives CDR1 SGHTA, CDR2 FQGNSA. CDR3 nucleotides: TGTGCCGGCAGCTTAAGGGATAGCAATCAGCCCCAGCATTTT. It translates to CAGSLRDSNQPQHF.

The chain uses TRBV6-1 and TRBJ1-5, with D possibly matching TRBD1 (6 bases). Between the trimmed V and J ends, which lost 5 bases and 7 bases, there was a span of 18 bases. Germline lookup yields CDR1 MNHNS and CDR2 SASEGT. The CDR3 covers 15 residues. In DNA form, the CDR3 reads TGTGCCAGCAGTACCCACGGGGGCGCGGGACAGCCCCAGCATTTT. It codes for CASSTHGGAGQPQHF.

The chain combines TRBV29-1 with TRBJ2-5; 16 bases line up with TRBD2. CDR3 length: 16 residues. The germline CDR1 and CDR2 sequences are SQVTM and ANQGSEA. Trimming at V came to 6 bases and at J to 2 bases, leaving 6 bases not matched to a gene. CDR3 coding DNA: TGCAGCGTGCCGGGACTAGCGGGGGGGTCACAAGAGACCCAGTACTTC. Translated: CSVPGLAGGSQETQYF.

The V call is TRBV7-3, the J call TRBJ1-2; TRBD1 is a possible D gene (5 bases). Trimming stripped 2 bases from V and 11 bases from J, with 21 bases between. CDR3 size: 15 residues. Germline CDR1 reads SGHTA; CDR2 reads FQGTGA. CDR3 loop: CASSLSPFAPGGYTF. The CDR3 bases are TGTGCCAGCAGCTTATCCCCCTTTGCCCCCGGGGGGTACACCTTC.

This clonotype occurred many times. The chain links TRBV24-1 to TRBJ2-1, with D possibly TRBD2 on 5 matching bases. Germline values: CDR1 KGHDR, CDR2 SFDVKD. With 1 base removed from V and 0 bases from J, the gap between germline ends came to 18 bases. This CDR3 region has 19 residues. CDR3 DNA sequence: TGTGCCACCAGTGATTTCCGTCTCCGGGGAAGAAGCTCCTACAATGAGCAGTTCTTC. Translating gives CATSDFRLRGRSSYNEQFF.

This clonotype was detected ten times or more. V usage is TRBV6-6 and J usage is TRBJ2-5, with D tentatively TRBD1 (5 bases). V lost 0 bases and J 1 base, leaving 9 bases between the germline ends. CDR3 length: 15 residues. Germline lookup yields CDR1 MNHNY and CDR2 SVGAGI (reference sequence). The CDR3 loop reads CASSYSIGAQETQYF. CDR3 DNA: TGTGCCAGCAGTTACTCGATAGGGGCCCAAGAGACCCAGTACTTC.

The chain joins TRBV5-6 to TRBJ2-5; the D gene is possibly TRBD2 (6 bases). V lost 4 bases and J 11 bases, leaving 24 bases between the germline ends. This CDR3 contains 15 residues. Germline V gives CDR1 SGHDT, CDR2 YYEEEE. This CDR3 is CASSPRDSLYNEQYF. The CDR3 DNA follows: TGTGCCAGCAGCCCACGGGACTCACTCTACAATGAGCAGTACTTC.